The source of this TCR beta chain is a study of cytomegalovirus exposure and HLA in healthy donors. Whole-study findings and limits: The authors listed 150 to 200 TCR beta chains as cytomegalovirus-associated.

About this clone: Its antigen remains unknown.

The germline V gene has CDR1 SGHRS and CDR2 YFSETQ. V lost 5 bases, J lost 4 bases, and 8 bases stayed unmatched. The CDR3 extends over 15 amino acids. Some clones are missing from TCRdb's copy, which holds only in-frame ones; the method was immunoSEQ multiplex PCR. The profile shows around 300,000 clones, around 85% of them singletons. Sequenced input: PBMCs. V usage is TRBV5-1 and J usage is TRBJ1-4, with TRBD1 matching over 7 bases. The source of this sequence is a woman in her late teens or twenties in good health and CMV-seronegative. The CDR3 DNA is TGCGCCAGCAGAACCTCCGGGACAGTTAATGAAAAACTGTTTTTT. The encoded protein is CASRTSGTVNEKLFF.